These 8 T cell receptor beta chains were sequenced from one sample in a study of T-cell reconstitution after alpha-beta-depleted transplantation in children. A TCRbeta library incorporating unique molecular identifiers was prepared. TCRdb reanalysed the PCR reads using MiXCR and keeps one entry per CDR3 protein. Of around 580,000 distinct CDR3 sequences in the sample, 25% to 30% were seen once. The material was PBMCs, obtained before TCRalphabeta/CD19-depleted stem cell transplant. The receptors originated from a boy in the first two years of life with Wiskott-Aldrich syndrome, due to receive a stem cell transplant.

CDR3 sequence (DNA): TGTGCCAGCAGTGACCTAGCGGGAGAAATCAATGAGCAGTTCTTC. Its protein is CASSDLAGEINEQFF. V and J are TRBV25-1 and TRBJ2-1, with 10 bases fitting TRBD2. Germline V gene lookup returns CDR1 MGHDK and CDR2 SYGVNS. J was trimmed by 6 bases and V by 3 bases; bases with no gene match: 5. This CDR3 is built from 15 residues.

This chain uses TRBV12-3 or TRBV12-4 with TRBJ2-1; D may be TRBD2 (5 bases). Trimming cost V 6 bases and J 9 bases, with 12 bases left between them. The CDR3 is 12 amino acids. The CDR3 nucleotides read TGTGCCAGCAGCCACCTAGCAGCTGAGCAGTTCTTC. This sequence encodes CASSHLAAEQFF.

This clonotype was seen a few times. The chain couples TRBV4-1 to TRBJ2-1, with 14 bases aligning to TRBD2. Germline CDR1 is MGHRA and CDR2 is YSYEKL. The CDR3 totals 17 residues. J lost 8 bases, V lost 0 bases, and 6 bases had no gene match. The CDR3 is CASSQERGTSGSDEQFF. CDR3 nucleotides: TGCGCCAGCAGCCAAGAGCGCGGGACTAGCGGGAGCGATGAGCAGTTCTTC.

The chain is built from TRBV6-5 and TRBJ2-7; D unclear. Per the germline V gene, CDR1 is MNHEY and CDR2 is SVGAGI. The CDR3 contains 15 residues. Trimming removed 2 bases at V and 3 bases at J, with 14 bases between. Here the CDR3 reads CASSYPMVNSYEQYF. CDR3 nucleotide sequence: TGTGCCAGCAGTTACCCCATGGTCAACAGCTACGAGCAGTACTTC.

This clonotype was seen a handful of times. The chain uses TRBV5-1 and TRBJ2-5; tentative D call: TRBD1 (5 bases). Germline-derived CDR1 and CDR2 are SGHRS and YFSETQ. The CDR3 loop spans 14 amino acids. V shed 2 bases and J shed 2 bases, with 10 bases lying between them. The CDR3 sequence: CASSFRRGQETQYF. The CDR3 DNA follows: TGCGCCAGCAGCTTTCGAAGGGGACAAGAGACCCAGTACTTC.

In its sample, this clonotype was seen a few times. This chain joins TRBV5-1 and TRBJ2-1; TRBD2 aligns across 14 bases. From germline, CDR1 is SGHRS and CDR2 YFSETQ. The CDR3 has 16 residues. J was trimmed by 10 bases and V by 0 bases; bases with no gene match: 6. Here the CDR3 reads CASSLEGLAGVREQFF. Here the CDR3 DNA reads TGCGCCAGCAGCTTGGAGGGACTAGCGGGAGTAAGAGAGCAGTTCTTC. The full variable domain, with the rest looked up from reference TRBV5-1 and TRBJ2-1, is KAGVTQTPRYLIKTRGQQVTLSCSPISGHRSVSWYQQTPGQGLQFLFEYFSETQRNKGNFPGRFSGRQFSNSRSEMNVSTLELGDSALYLCASSLEGLAGVREQFFGPGTRLTVL.

The gene calls are TRBV20-1 and TRBJ1-4; 7 bases line up with TRBD1. The CDR3 runs to 12 residues. CDR1 is DFQATT, CDR2 SNEGSKA, per germline (reference sequence). Losses at the gene ends were 6 bases for V and 8 bases for J; bases not matched to a gene: 6. The CDR3 DNA reads TGCAGTGCACGGACAGGTTGGGAAAAACTGTTTTTT. Translating gives CSARTGWEKLFF.

This clonotype was detected ten times or more. The J gene is TRBJ1-3, the V gene TRBV20-1, with D hard to call. The CDR3 has 11 amino acids. CDR1 and CDR2 from the germline V gene are DFQATT and SNEGSKA (reference sequence). V lost 3 bases to trimming and J lost 4 bases, with 4 bases between them. CDR3 DNA: TGCAGTGCTAGTCCCGGAAACACCATATATTTT. This sequence encodes CSASPGNTIYF.